The TCR beta chain described here comes from a study of blood T cell repertoires in COVID-19. Sequencing was performed with immunoSEQ multiplex PCR; in TCRdb, only in-frame clones are kept and a portion is missing. The table shows around 35,000 clones, with over 70% occurring only once. This clone was observed a few times. Trimming removed 8 bases at V and 3 bases at J, with 13 bases between. Germline assignment: CDR1 MNHEY and CDR2 SMNVEV (reference sequence). The length of the CDR3 is 13 residues. The sample taken for sequencing was peripheral blood. This clonotype originated in a man between 70 and 80 years old with COVID-19, enrolled during active disease. V usage is TRBV27 and J usage is TRBJ1-2; D is perhaps TRBD1 (5 bases). The CDR3 loop reads CASRRQPYYGYTF. As DNA, the CDR3 is TGTGCCAGCCGCAGACAGCCCTACTATGGCTACACCTTC.